The rows below give T cell receptor beta chains drawn from one sample of a study of OX40 agonist ivuxolimab in advanced cancers. TCRdb keeps only in-frame clones here, not all; method: immunoSEQ multiplex PCR. The repertoire holds roughly 79,000 clones, with about four fifths as singletons. The sample here was CD4+ or CD8+ T cells sorted from blood, taken in a trial of the OX40 agonist ivuxolimab. The receptors derive from an adult with an advanced solid tumor such as melanoma, head and neck, liver or kidney cancer. CDR3s include the opening cysteine and the closing phenylalanine or tryptophan. Fields, in order: D gene, clone size, V gene, J gene, CDR3 DNA, CDR3 protein. The D gene is left open where the match is weak. Clone size is stated in some rows and not others, as once, few, many or a class when expanded.

TRBD2	NA	TRBV7-2	TRBJ2-2	TGTGCCAGCAGCCAACAATCGGGGCTAGCGGGGTCCGGGGAGCTGTTTTTT	CASSQQSGLAGSGELFF
NA	NA	TRBV7-2	TRBJ2-1	TGTGCCAGCAGCCAAGGGGGGGCCACCTACAATGAGCAGTTCTTC	CASSQGGATYNEQFF
NA	NA	TRBV2	TRBJ1-1	TGTGCCAGCGCTTTGAACACTGAAGCTTTCTTT	CASALNTEAFF
NA	NA	TRBV28	TRBJ2-1	TGTGCCAGCATCAAAACAGGGGGGGGGAGCTCCTACAATGAGCAGTTCTTC	CASIKTGGGSSYNEQFF
NA	few	TRBV19	TRBJ1-3	TGTGCCAGTAGTATCCAGAGCTCTGGAAACACCATATATTTT	CASSIQSSGNTIYF
NA	NA	TRBV19	TRBJ1-4	TGTGCCAGTAGTATGGGTACAGGGCTGGCTAATGAAAAACTGTTTTTT	CASSMGTGLANEKLFF
NA	NA	TRBV28	TRBJ1-3	TGTGCCAGCAGTTCTGCGGACAATTCTGGAAACACCATATATTTT	CASSSADNSGNTIYF
NA	NA	TRBV4-3	TRBJ2-3	TGCGCCAGCAGCCAAGGATACGCAGGGGCGGCAACAGATACGCAGTATTTT	CASSQGYAGAATDTQYF
NA	NA	TRBV28	TRBJ2-5	TGTGCCAGCACGAAAGCCCTGGGTGGGCAAGAGACCCAGTACTTC	CASTKALGGQETQYF
TRBD1	NA	TRBV7-7	TRBJ2-1	TGTGCTAGCAGCGTAACAGGGGTGAGCTCCTACAATGAGCAGTTCTTC	CASSVTGVSSYNEQFF
NA	NA	TRBV18	TRBJ1-5	TGTGCCAGCTCACCACCCGGGACACAAAATCAGCCCCAGCATTTT	CASSPPGTQNQPQHF
NA	NA	TRBV30	TRBJ2-1	TGTGCCTGGAGTGAAGAAAATGAGCAGTTCTTC	CAWSEENEQFF
TRBD1	NA	TRBV29-1	TRBJ1-1	TGCAGCGTTGAAAATCGCCAGGGGGCCGAGAACACTGAAGCTTTCTTT	CSVENRQGAENTEAFF
TRBD2	NA	TRBV28	TRBJ2-7	TGTGCCAGCAGTTTAACTAGCGGGATTTACGGGCAGTACTTC	CASSLTSGIYGQYF
TRBD2	NA	TRBV18	TRBJ2-7	TGTGCCAGCTCACGTAGCGGGGGGATGAACTACGAGCAGTACTTC	CASSRSGGMNYEQYF
NA	NA	TRBV6-1	TRBJ1-2	TGTGCCAGCAGTGAAGGGGGACGGAACTATTATGGCTACACCTTC	CASSEGGRNYYGYTF
NA	NA	TRBV13	TRBJ2-2	TGTGCCAGCAGTCTCCTCACAGGGCTGGGTGAGAACACCGGGGAGCTGTTTTTT	CASSLLTGLGENTGELFF
NA	NA	TRBV5-1	TRBJ2-3	TGCGCCAGCAGCTTAACGGGACCTAGCACAGATACGCAGTATTTT	CASSLTGPSTDTQYF
TRBD1	NA	TRBV2	TRBJ2-2	TGTGCCAGCAGCTACAGGGGGCAAGGGGAGCTGTTTTTT	CASSYRGQGELFF
NA	once	TRBV4-3	TRBJ1-1	TGCGCCAGCAGCCTGAACCCGTCGACTGAAGCTTTCTTT	CASSLNPSTEAFF
NA	once	TRBV6-6	TRBJ2-5	TGTGCCAGCACCCCAATGAGTTCGTATGAGACCCAGTACTTC	CASTPMSSYETQYF
NA	few	TRBV18	TRBJ2-7	TGTGCCAGCTCACCCCCCCGGCGCTACGAGCAGTACTTC	CASSPPRRYEQYF
TRBD2	NA	TRBV7-8	TRBJ2-1	TGTGCCAGCAGCTTAGGCGGTTTGGGACTAGCGGGAGGGCCGAAGTTCTTC	CASSLGGLGLAGGPKFF
NA	NA	TRBV28	TRBJ1-5	TGTGCCAGCAGTCCCGTTGCCCCGAGGGGGCCCCAGCATTTT	CASSPVAPRGPQHF
TRBD1	NA	TRBV10-3	TRBJ2-1	TGTGCCATCAGGAGGACAGGGGGCCATGAGCAGTTCTTC	CAIRRTGGHEQFF
NA	once	TRBV7-3	TRBJ1-2	TGTGCCAGCGCAGAGGGAGCTAACTATGGCTACACCTTC	CASAEGANYGYTF
TRBD1	once	TRBV18	TRBJ1-5	TGTGCCAGCTCACCCTACAGGGGAGGCCATCAGCCCCAGCATTTT	CASSPYRGGHQPQHF
NA	NA	TRBV7-2	TRBJ1-2	TGTGCCAGCAGCGCAGGAAAAATGTATGGCTACACCTTC	CASSAGKMYGYTF
NA	NA	TRBV6-5	TRBJ1-1	TGTGCCAGCAGTTACTCTCAGGGGACGTTCTTT	CASSYSQGTFF
NA	NA	TRBV7-2	TRBJ1-5	TGTGCCAGCAGCCCAAACACAGGGTATGGCCAGCCCCAGCATTTT	CASSPNTGYGQPQHF
NA	NA	TRBV28	TRBJ2-5	TGTGCCAGCCGACCCACGAGGGCCCCGTTTAAGACCCAGTACTTC	CASRPTRAPFKTQYF
TRBD1	NA	TRBV6-1	TRBJ1-5	TGTGCCAGCAGTGGATCGACAGGGGGCGATCAGCCCCAGCATTTT	CASSGSTGGDQPQHF
NA	NA	TRBV19	TRBJ2-2	TGTGCCAGTAGTATATCCAGGGGCGGGTTCAACACCGGGGAGCTGTTTTTT	CASSISRGGFNTGELFF
NA	NA	TRBV5-1	TRBJ2-2	TGCGCCAGCAGCTTGGACCAGGGTGGCACCGGGGAGCTGTTTTTT	CASSLDQGGTGELFF
NA	NA	TRBV5-4	TRBJ2-3	TGTGCCAGCAGCCCTCTTTCCGGGGCGGGCACAGATACGCAGTATTTT	CASSPLSGAGTDTQYF
NA	NA	TRBV5-1	TRBJ2-7	TGCGCCAGCAGCCCCAGGGGGGCCGAATACGAGCAGTACTTC	CASSPRGAEYEQYF
TRBD1	NA	TRBV30	TRBJ2-3	TGTGCCAGGGACAGGTATGAGACGGTAACGCACGATTTT	CARDRYETVTHDF
NA	few	TRBV9	TRBJ2-1	TGTGCCAGCAGCGTAGTAGGTAGCAAGGATGAGCAGTTCTTC	CASSVVGSKDEQFF
TRBD1	NA	TRBV2	TRBJ1-6	TGTGCCAGCAGTCGGACAGGGGCCGCATCTAATTCACCCCTCCACTTT	CASSRTGAASNSPLHF
TRBD2	NA	TRBV5-8	TRBJ2-1	TGTCGACTAGCGGGAGCGTTATCCTACAATGAGCAGTTCTTC	CRLAGALSYNEQFF
TRBD2	NA	TRBV5-1	TRBJ2-7	TGCGCCAGCAGCTTTGCGGGAGGTAATTTGGTTTACGAGCAGTACTTC	CASSFAGGNLVYEQYF
TRBD2	NA	TRBV6-1	TRBJ2-7	TGTGCCAGCAGTGAATGGCTAGCGGGGGGGCGGGACGAGCAGTACTTC	CASSEWLAGGRDEQYF